This TCR beta chain was sequenced during a study of T cells after yellow fever vaccination. One entry per CDR3 protein results from TCRdb running MiXCR on the 5' RACE reads. The top ten clones hold 23% of a sample with just over 300,000 distinct CDR3 sequences, less than 4.5% of them seen once. This clonotype has a count of ten or more. V was trimmed by 0 bases and J by 3 bases, leaving 22 bases between them. This CDR3 has 19 amino acids. Germline V gene sequence: CDR1 SGHNT, CDR2 YYREEE (reference sequence). The specimen was PBMCs, collected on the day of the yellow fever booster vaccination. The chain is built from TRBV5-4 and TRBJ2-1, with D maybe TRBD2 (6 bases). The origin of this receptor is a man aged 18 to 30 who received the YFV17D yellow fever vaccine. The CDR3 DNA is TGTGCCAGCAGCTTGGGTGGCGGGGCCAGGAGGTCTGGCTACAATGAGCAGTTCTTC. Its protein is CASSLGGGARRSGYNEQFF.